These T cell receptor beta chains were read from a single sample in a study of CXCR3-negative and CXCR3-positive naive CD8 T cells. From its re-call of the 5' RACE reads, TCRdb lists each CDR3 protein once, without DNA. The specimen's table records some 140,000 distinct CDR3 sequences. Material for sequencing was naive CXCR3+ CD8+ T cells from blood. The receptors come from a human donor in good health. Some clones in this sample may be carry-over from other donors' samples. Each CDR3 is given with its conserved first and last residue.

TRBJ2-1	14	TRBV7-8	CASSLRTGSNEQFF
TRBJ2-7	17	TRBV7-2	CASSLGTGKYRSYEQYF
TRBJ2-3	14	TRBV29-1	CSVSEMSGTDTQYF
TRBJ2-7	15	TRBV29-1	CSVADWTYLGYEQYF
TRBJ2-3	16	TRBV7-6	CASSLAGDPYADTQYF
TRBJ2-3	12	TRBV6-5	CASSSDINTQYF
TRBJ2-5	16	TRBV4-1	CASSQDGGNLGKTQYF
TRBJ2-5	15	TRBV29-1	CSVPGLAGAEETQYF
TRBJ2-7	11	TRBV28	CASSGGHEQYF
TRBJ2-1	15	TRBV7-3	CASSLIGSSYNEQFF
TRBJ1-5	15	TRBV7-6	CASSLRQGWNQPQHF
TRBJ1-5	16	TRBV20-1	CSARVYRGLVNQPQHF
TRBJ1-4	14	TRBV12-3/TRBV12-4	CASSLGPRGEKLFF
TRBJ1-5	17	TRBV12-3/TRBV12-4	CASSLERDLLSNQPQHF
TRBJ2-7	15	TRBV6-2/TRBV6-3	CASSYSSGDSYEQYF
TRBJ2-7	18	TRBV4-3	CASSQDPVERGSSYEQYF
TRBJ2-1	13	TRBV29-1	CRYIDGHYNEQFF
TRBJ2-4	14	TRBV9	CASSVSDGENIQYF
TRBJ2-7	12	TRBV3-1	CASRAQGDEQYF
TRBJ2-2	15	TRBV7-7	CASSLRTEYTGELFF
TRBJ2-1	19	TRBV2	CASSEFGLAGGTYYSEQFF
TRBJ2-5	20	TRBV12-3/TRBV12-4	CASSPRHVGLAGVGQETQYF
TRBJ2-2	14	TRBV6-5	CASSYGGGTGELFF
TRBJ2-3	16	TRBV20-1	CTPGTEAGLLPDTQYF
TRBJ2-2	13	TRBV29-1	CSVVRANTGELFF
TRBJ2-7	15	TRBV20-1	CSAKHAGLVGYEQYF
TRBJ2-2	16	TRBV28	CASSESRTVNTGELFF
TRBJ2-7	13	TRBV12-3/TRBV12-4	CASSLSDDYEQYF
TRBJ2-5	16	TRBV29-1	CSVEVRAALAQETQYF
TRBJ2-7	14	TRBV27	CASSYTGLAYEQYF
TRBJ1-2	17	TRBV4-3	CASSQAQHPARPYGYTF
TRBJ2-7	14	TRBV5-6	CASSLDRLGFEQYF
TRBJ1-2	15	TRBV7-9	CASSRGDRNNYGYTF
TRBJ1-1	16	TRBV4-3	CASSQGLDRSIGEAFF
TRBJ2-7	15	TRBV29-1	CSVETGLAGSYEQYF
TRBJ1-1	15	TRBV4-1	CASSQSMGMNTEAFF
TRBJ2-2	15	TRBV29-1	CSVDWGWGGTGELFF
TRBJ2-7	15	TRBV6-5	CASSYSTGEAYEQYF
TRBJ2-2	17	TRBV28	CASKKATGPRNTGELFF
TRBJ2-5	13	TRBV29-1	CSVEPAIAETQYF
TRBJ2-1	14	TRBV4-1	CASSQGSSRNEQFF
TRBJ2-5	15	TRBV7-9	CASSPTGGARETQYF
TRBJ2-7	15	TRBV7-6	CASSLGGANSYEQYF
TRBJ2-1	15	TRBV5-1	CASSSPAGVFNEQFF
TRBJ2-6	16	TRBV4-2	CASSPSGTSGANVLTF
TRBJ2-1	14	TRBV29-1	CSVESGPSYNEQFF
TRBJ2-2	14	TRBV7-3	CASSPPGVAGELFF
TRBJ2-7	14	TRBV29-1	CSVESGDRPVEQYF
TRBJ2-1	17	TRBV20-1	CSARDWTSGSGSNEQFF
TRBJ2-7	15	TRBV21-1	CASSSSTSGIYEQYF
TRBJ2-1	15	TRBV28	CASRSRDRNNDEQFF